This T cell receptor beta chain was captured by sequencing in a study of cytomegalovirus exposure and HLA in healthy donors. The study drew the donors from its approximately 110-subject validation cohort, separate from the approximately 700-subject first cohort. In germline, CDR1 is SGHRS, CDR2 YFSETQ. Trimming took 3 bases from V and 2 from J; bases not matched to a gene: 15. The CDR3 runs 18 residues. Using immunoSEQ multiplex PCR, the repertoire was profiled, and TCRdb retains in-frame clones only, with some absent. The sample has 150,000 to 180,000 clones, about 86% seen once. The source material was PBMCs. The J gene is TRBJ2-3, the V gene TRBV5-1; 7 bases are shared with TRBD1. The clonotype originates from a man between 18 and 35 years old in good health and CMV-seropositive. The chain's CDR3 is CASSSPGGTRKTTDTQYF. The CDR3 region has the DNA TGCGCCAGCAGCTCCCCAGGGGGAACCCGAAAAACCACAGATACGCAGTATTTT.